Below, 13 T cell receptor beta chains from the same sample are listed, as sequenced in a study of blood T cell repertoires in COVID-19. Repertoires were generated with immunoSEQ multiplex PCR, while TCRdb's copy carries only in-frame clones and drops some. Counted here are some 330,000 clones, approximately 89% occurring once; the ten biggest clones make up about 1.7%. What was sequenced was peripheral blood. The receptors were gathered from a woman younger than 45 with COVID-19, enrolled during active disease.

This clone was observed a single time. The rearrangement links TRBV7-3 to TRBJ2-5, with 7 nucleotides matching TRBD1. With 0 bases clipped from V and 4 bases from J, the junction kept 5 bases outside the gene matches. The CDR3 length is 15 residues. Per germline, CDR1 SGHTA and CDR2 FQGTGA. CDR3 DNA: TGTGCCAGCAGCTTAACAGGGGGCGCATCAGAGACCCAGTACTTC. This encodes CASSLTGGASETQYF.

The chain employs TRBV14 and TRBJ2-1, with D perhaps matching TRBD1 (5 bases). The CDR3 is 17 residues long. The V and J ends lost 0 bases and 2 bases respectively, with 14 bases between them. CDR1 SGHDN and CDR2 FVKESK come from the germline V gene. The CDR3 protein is CASSQEPPGSTYNEQFF. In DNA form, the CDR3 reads TGTGCCAGCAGCCAAGAACCGCCAGGGTCCACCTACAATGAGCAGTTCTTC.

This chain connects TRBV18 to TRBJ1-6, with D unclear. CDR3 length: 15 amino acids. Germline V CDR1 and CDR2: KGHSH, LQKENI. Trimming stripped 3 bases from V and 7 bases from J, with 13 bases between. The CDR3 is CASSPRPSTNSPLHF. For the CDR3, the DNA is TGTGCCAGCTCACCGAGGCCCAGCACGAATTCACCCCTCCACTTT.

The CDR3, as DNA: TGTGCCAGCAGTTACTCGGGGGCGCAGCCCCAGCATTTT. This codes for CASSYSGAQPQHF. The chain is built from TRBV6-5 and TRBJ1-5, with D perhaps matching TRBD1 (6 bases). Trimming cost V 0 bases and J 7 bases, with 7 bases left between them. The CDR3 spans 13 residues. Germline V CDR1 and CDR2: MNHEY, SVGAGI.

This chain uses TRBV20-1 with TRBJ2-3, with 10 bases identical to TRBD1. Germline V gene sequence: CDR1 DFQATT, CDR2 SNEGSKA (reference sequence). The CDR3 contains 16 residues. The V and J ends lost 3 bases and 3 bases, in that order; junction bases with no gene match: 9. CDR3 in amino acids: CSASQFRTGGTDTQYF. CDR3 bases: TGCAGTGCTAGTCAGTTTAGGACAGGGGGTACAGATACGCAGTATTTT.

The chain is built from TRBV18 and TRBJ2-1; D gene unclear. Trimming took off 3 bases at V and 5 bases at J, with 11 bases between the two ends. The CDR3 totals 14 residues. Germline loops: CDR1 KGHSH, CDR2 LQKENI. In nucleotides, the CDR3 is TGTGCCAGCTCACCGGGCCTCTCAAACAATGAGCAGTTCTTC. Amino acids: CASSPGLSNNEQFF.

CDR3 nucleotide sequence: TGTGCCAGCAGTTACCGACAGGGGGCCCACACTGAAGCTTTCTTT. Translation gives CASSYRQGAHTEAFF. This sequence joins TRBV6-2 or TRBV6-3 and TRBJ1-1; TRBD1 agrees at 10 bases. Germline CDR1 is MNHEY and CDR2 is SVGEGT. This CDR3 has 15 amino acids. With V trimmed by 2 bases and J by 3 bases, 3 bases remained unmatched.

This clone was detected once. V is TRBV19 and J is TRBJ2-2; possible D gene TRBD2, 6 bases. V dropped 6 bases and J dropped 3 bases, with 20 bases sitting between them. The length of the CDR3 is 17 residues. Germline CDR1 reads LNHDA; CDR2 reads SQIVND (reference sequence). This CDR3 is CASRGPAGRLDTGELFF. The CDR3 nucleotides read TGTGCCAGTAGAGGTCCTGCGGGGCGGTTGGACACCGGGGAGCTGTTTTTT. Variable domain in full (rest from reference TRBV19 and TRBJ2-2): DGGITQSPKYLFRKEGQNVTLSCEQNLNHDAMYWYRQDPGQGLRLIYYSQIVNDFQKGDIAEGYSVSREKKESFPLTVTSAQKNPTAFYLCASRGPAGRLDTGELFFGEGSRLTVL.

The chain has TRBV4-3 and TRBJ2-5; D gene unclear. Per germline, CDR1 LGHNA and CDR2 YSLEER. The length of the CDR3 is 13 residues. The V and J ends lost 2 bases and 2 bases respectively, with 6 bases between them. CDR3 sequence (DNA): TGCGCCAGCAGCCAACTCAGACAAGAGACCCAGTACTTC. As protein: CASSQLRQETQYF.

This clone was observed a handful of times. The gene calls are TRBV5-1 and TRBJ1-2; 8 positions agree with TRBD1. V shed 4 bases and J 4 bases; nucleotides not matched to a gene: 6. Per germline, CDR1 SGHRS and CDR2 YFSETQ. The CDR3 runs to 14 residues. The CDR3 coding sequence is TGCGCCAGCAGCCCCGGACAGGGAGCCTATGGCTACACCTTC. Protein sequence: CASSPGQGAYGYTF. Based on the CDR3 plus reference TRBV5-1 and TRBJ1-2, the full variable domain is KAGVTQTPRYLIKTRGQQVTLSCSPISGHRSVSWYQQTPGQGLQFLFEYFSETQRNKGNFPGRFSGRQFSNSRSEMNVSTLELGDSALYLCASSPGQGAYGYTFGSGTRLTVV.

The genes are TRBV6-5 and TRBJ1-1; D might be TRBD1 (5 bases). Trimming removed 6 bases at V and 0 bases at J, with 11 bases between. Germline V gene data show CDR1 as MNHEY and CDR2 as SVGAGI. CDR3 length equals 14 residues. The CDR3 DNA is TGTGCCAGCAGGCGGACGGACATGAACACTGAAGCTTTCTTT. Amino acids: CASRRTDMNTEAFF.

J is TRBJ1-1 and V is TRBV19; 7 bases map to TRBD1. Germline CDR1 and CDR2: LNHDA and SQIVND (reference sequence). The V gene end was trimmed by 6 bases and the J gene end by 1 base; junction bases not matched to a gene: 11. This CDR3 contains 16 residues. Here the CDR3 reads CASRNRGRGRNTEAFF. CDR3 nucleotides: TGTGCCAGTAGAAACAGGGGCAGGGGACGGAACACTGAAGCTTTCTTT.

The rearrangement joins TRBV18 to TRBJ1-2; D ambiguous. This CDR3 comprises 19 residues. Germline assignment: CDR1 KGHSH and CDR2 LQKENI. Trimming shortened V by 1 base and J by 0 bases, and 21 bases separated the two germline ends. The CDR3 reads CASSPLRSGKIGPNYGYTF. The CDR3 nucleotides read TGTGCCAGCTCACCACTCCGTTCAGGCAAGATTGGTCCTAACTATGGCTACACCTTC.